This T cell receptor (beta chain) was profiled in a study of blood T cells in healthy people across ages. The length of the CDR3 is 14 residues. V lost 3 bases and J 3 bases, leaving 13 bases between the germline ends. Per germline, CDR1 DFQATT and CDR2 SNEGSKA (reference sequence). At least 6 million PBMCs were isolated per sample. A second roughly 6 to 11 cycle PCR used barcoded and J-beta primers. No fewer than 3 million CDR3-containing paired-end reads came from each sample. TCRdb passed the 5' RACE reads through MiXCR, listing each CDR3 protein once. The table includes approximately 850,000 distinct CDR3 sequences, around two fifths detected once.

Material for sequencing was blood. The chain carries TRBV20-1 and TRBJ2-3, with D maybe TRBD1 (6 bases). The receptor was derived from a man aged 60 to 75 in good health. CDR3 sequence (DNA): TGCAGTGCTAGTCCGGCAAGGGGGACAGATACGCAGTATTTT. Protein product: CSASPARGTDTQYF.